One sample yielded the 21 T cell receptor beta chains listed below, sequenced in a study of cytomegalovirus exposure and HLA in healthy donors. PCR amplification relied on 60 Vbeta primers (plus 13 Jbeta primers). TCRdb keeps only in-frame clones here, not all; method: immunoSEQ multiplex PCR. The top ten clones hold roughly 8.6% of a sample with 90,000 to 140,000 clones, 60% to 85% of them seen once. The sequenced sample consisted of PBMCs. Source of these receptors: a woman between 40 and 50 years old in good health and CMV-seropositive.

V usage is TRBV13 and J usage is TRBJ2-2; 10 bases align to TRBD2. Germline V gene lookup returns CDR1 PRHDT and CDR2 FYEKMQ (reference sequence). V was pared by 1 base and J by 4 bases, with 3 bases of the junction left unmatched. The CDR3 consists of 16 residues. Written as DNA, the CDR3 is TGTGCCAGCAGCTTAGTAGCGGGAGGACCCACCGGGGAGCTGTTTTTT. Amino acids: CASSLVAGGPTGELFF.

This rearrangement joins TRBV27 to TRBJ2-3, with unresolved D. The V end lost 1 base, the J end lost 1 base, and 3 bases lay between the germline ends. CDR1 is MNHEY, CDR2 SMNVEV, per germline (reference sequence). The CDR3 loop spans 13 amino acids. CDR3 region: CASSLLGTDTQYF. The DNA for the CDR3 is TGTGCCAGCAGTTTATTAGGCACAGATACGCAGTATTTT.

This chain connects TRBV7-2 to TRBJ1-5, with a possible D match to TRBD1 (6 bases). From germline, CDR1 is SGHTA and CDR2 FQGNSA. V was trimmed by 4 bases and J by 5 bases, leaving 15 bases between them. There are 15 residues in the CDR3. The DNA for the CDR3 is TGTGCCAGCAGCTCCGGCGCCAGGGGCTATCAGCCCCAGCATTTT. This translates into CASSSGARGYQPQHF.

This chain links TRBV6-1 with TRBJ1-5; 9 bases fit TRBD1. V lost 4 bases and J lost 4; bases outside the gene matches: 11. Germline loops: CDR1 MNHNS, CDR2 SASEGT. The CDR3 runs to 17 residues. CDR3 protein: CASSGRRTGVSNQPQHF. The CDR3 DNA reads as TGTGCCAGCAGTGGGAGGAGGACAGGGGTCTCAAATCAGCCCCAGCATTTT.

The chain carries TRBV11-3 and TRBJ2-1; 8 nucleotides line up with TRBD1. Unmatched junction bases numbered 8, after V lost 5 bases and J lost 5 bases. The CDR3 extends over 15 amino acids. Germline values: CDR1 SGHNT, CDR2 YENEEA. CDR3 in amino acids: CASSPGTGENNEQFF. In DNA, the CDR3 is TGTGCCAGCAGCCCCGGGACAGGAGAAAACAATGAGCAGTTCTTC.

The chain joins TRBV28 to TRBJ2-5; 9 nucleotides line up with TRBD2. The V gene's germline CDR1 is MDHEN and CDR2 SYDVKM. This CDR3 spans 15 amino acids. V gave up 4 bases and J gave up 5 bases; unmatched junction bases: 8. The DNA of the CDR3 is TGTGCCAGCAGTTCACGCGGCGGGAGGGCGGAGACCCAGTACTTC. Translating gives CASSSRGGRAETQYF.

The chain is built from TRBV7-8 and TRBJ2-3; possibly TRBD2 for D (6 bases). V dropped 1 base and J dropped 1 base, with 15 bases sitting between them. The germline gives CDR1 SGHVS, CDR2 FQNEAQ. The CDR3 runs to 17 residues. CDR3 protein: CASSLGRASVGTDTQYF. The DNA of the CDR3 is TGTGCCAGCAGCTTAGGCCGGGCTAGCGTGGGCACAGATACGCAGTATTTT. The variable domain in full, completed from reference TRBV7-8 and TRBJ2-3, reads GAGVSQSPRYKVAKRGQDVALRCDPISGHVSLFWYQQALGQGPEFLTYFQNEAQLDKSGLPSDRFFAERPEGSVSTLKIQRTQQEDSAVYLCASSLGRASVGTDTQYFGPGTRLTVL.

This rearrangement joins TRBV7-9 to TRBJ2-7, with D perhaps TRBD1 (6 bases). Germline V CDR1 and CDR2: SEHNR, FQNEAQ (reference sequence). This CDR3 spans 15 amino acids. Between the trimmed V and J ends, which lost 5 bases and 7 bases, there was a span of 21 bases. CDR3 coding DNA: TGTGCCAGCAGCCACACCCAGGGGTTCAGGGAAGAGCAGTACTTC. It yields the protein CASSHTQGFREEQYF.

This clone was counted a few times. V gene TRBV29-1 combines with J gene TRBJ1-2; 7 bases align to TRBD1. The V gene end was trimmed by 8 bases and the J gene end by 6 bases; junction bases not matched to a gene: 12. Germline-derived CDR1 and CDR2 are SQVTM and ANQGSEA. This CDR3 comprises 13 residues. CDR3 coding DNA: TGCAGCTCCTTTACCGGGACAGAGGATGGCTACACCTTC. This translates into CSSFTGTEDGYTF.

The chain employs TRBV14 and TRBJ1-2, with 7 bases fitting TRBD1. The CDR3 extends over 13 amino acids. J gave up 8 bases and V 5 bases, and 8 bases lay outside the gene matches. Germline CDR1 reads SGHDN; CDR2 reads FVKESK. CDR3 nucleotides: TGTGCCAGCAGCTTCAGGGGGAGAAGCGGCTACACCTTC. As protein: CASSFRGRSGYTF.

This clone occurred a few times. The CDR3: CASSTGQANTGELFF. CDR3 DNA sequence: TGCGCCAGCAGCACCGGACAAGCGAACACCGGGGAGCTGTTTTTT. The chain combines TRBV23-1 with TRBJ2-2; the D gene is possibly TRBD1 (5 bases). TRBV23-1 is marked as an open reading frame, function uncertain. This CDR3 is built from 15 residues. With 6 bases removed from V and 0 bases from J, the gap between germline ends came to 11 bases.

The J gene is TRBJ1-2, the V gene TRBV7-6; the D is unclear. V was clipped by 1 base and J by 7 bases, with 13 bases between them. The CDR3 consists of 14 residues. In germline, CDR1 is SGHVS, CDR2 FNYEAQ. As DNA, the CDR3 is TGTGCCAGCAGCTTAGACTTCGCGGGTTCTGGCTACACCTTC. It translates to CASSLDFAGSGYTF.

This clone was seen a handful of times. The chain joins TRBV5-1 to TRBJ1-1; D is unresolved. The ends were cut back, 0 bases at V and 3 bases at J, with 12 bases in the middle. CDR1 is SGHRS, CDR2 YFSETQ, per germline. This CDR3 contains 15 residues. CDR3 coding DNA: TGCGCCAGCAGCTTGGTGCCCAACAAAGACACTGAAGCTTTCTTT. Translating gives CASSLVPNKDTEAFF.

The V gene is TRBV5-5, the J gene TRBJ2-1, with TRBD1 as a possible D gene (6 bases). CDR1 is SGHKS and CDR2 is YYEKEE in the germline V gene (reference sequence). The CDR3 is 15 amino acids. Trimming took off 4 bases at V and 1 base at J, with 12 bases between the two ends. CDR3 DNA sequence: TGTGCCAGCAGCCTGACAGGCACATCCTACAATGAGCAGTTCTTC. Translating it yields CASSLTGTSYNEQFF.

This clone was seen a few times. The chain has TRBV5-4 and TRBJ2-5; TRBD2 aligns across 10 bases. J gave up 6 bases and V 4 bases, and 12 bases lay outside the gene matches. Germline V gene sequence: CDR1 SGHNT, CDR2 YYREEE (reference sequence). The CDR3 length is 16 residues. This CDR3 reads CASSKSLAGTSQTQYF. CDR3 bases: TGTGCCAGCAGCAAATCACTAGCGGGGACGTCACAGACCCAGTACTTC.

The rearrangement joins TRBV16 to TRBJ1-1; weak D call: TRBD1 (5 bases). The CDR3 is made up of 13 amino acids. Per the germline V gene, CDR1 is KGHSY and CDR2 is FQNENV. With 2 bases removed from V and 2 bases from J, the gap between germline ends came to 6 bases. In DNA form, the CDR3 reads TGTGCCAGCAGCCAACAGGGTAACACTGAAGCTTTCTTT. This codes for CASSQQGNTEAFF.

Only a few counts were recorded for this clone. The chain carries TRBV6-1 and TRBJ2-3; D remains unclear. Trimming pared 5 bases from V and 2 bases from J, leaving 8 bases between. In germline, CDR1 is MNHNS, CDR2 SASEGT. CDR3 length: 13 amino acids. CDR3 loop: CASSLRYTDTQYF. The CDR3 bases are TGTGCCAGCAGTCTACGATACACAGATACGCAGTATTTT.

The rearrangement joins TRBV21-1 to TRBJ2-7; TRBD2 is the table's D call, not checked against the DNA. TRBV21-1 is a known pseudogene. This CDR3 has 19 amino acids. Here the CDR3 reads CASSPRRERVAALPYEQYF. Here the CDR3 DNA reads TGTGCCAGCAGCCCCCGACGCGAGAGGGTTGCGGCGCTGCCTTACGAGCAGTACTTC.

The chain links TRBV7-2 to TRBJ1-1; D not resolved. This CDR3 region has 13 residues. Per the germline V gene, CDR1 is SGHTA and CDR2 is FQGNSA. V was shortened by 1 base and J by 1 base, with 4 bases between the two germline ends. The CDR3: CASSLGANTEAFF. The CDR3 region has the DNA TGTGCCAGCAGCTTAGGAGCGAACACTGAAGCTTTCTTT.

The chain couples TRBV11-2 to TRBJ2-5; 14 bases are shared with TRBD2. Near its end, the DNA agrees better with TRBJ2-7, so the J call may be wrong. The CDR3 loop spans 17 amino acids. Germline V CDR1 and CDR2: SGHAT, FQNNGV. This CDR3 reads CASSLGGLAGVSYEQYF. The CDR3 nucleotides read TGTGCCAGCAGCTTAGGGGGACTAGCGGGGGTCTCCTACGAGCAGTACTTC.

This CDR3 is CASSLEAYDEKLFF. Here the CDR3 DNA reads TGCGCCAGCAGCTTGGAAGCCTATGATGAAAAACTGTTTTTT. The chain is built from TRBV5-1 and TRBJ1-4; D not certain. The CDR3 has 14 amino acids. The V end was cut by 0 bases, the J end by 6 bases, with 9 bases between. Germline lookup yields CDR1 SGHRS and CDR2 YFSETQ.